The clone carrying this TCR beta chain appeared once. This specimen comes from a study of blood T cell repertoires in COVID-19. V shed 7 bases, J shed 2 bases, and the junction held 6 bases outside the gene matches. CDR3 size: 14 residues. Germline V CDR1 and CDR2: SNHLY, FYNNEI. Profiling relied on immunoSEQ multiplex PCR, and the TCRdb table lists in-frame clones only, not all of them. The repertoire holds approximately 97,000 clones, with over 85% as singletons. The receptor comes from a woman in her fifties or sixties with COVID-19, enrolled during active disease. This chain joins TRBV2 and TRBJ1-2; 8 bases align to TRBD1. The sequenced sample consisted of peripheral blood. CDR3 residues: CASTNTGGNYGYTF. The CDR3 region has the DNA TGTGCCAGCACCAACACAGGGGGAAACTATGGCTACACCTTC.